These 30 T cell receptor beta chains came from one sample sequenced in a study of T cells after yellow fever vaccination. From the 5' RACE reads, TCRdb called clonotypes with MiXCR, one entry per CDR3 protein. The table lists about 330,000 distinct CDR3 sequences, about 4% of them singletons. The sequences come from PBMCs, collected 5 days after the yellow fever booster vaccination. The receptor set was obtained from a man younger than 35 who received the YFV17D yellow fever vaccine.

This clonotype has a handful of counts. The CDR3 nucleotides are TGTGCCAGCATCCCGGGGACTCGAGGGGCAGATACGCAGTATTTT. This codes for CASIPGTRGADTQYF. The chain links TRBV7-2 to TRBJ2-3, with TRBD2 as a possible D gene (6 bases). The CDR3 sequence is 15 residues long. Germline CDR1 reads SGHTA; CDR2 reads FQGNSA. The V end lost 7 bases, the J end lost 4 bases, and 18 bases lay between the germline ends.

This clonotype was counted between two and nine times. The J gene is TRBJ2-2, the V gene TRBV12-3 or TRBV12-4; D ambiguous. V was pared by 4 bases and J by 7 bases, with 13 bases between. The CDR3 runs to 14 residues. The CDR3 protein is CASSSFLVGGELFF. As DNA, the CDR3 is TGTGCCAGCAGTTCCTTCCTAGTCGGCGGGGAGCTGTTTTTT.

The chain is built from TRBV24-1 and TRBJ2-6, with D perhaps TRBD1 (6 bases). CDR1 and CDR2 (germline): KGHDR, SFDVKD. The CDR3 has 17 residues. Between the trimmed V and J ends, which lost 4 bases and 0 bases, there was a span of 12 bases. CDR3 sequence: CATSETGPHSGANVLTF. CDR3 DNA: TGTGCCACCAGTGAAACAGGGCCTCACTCTGGGGCCAACGTCCTGACTTTC.

The chain carries TRBV5-1 and TRBJ2-5; a weak D match, TRBD2 (7 bases). V dropped 3 bases and J dropped 3 bases, with 12 bases sitting between them. Germline CDR1 SGHRS, CDR2 YFSETQ. The CDR3 is 14 residues long. The CDR3 reads CASSSAGAEETQYF. In DNA, the CDR3 is TGCGCCAGCAGCTCCGCGGGGGCCGAAGAGACCCAGTACTTC.

The chain is built from TRBV20-1 and TRBJ2-3, with 8 nucleotides matching TRBD2. The CDR3 runs to 12 residues. The V segment lost 6 bases and the J segment 1 base; nucleotides outside the gene matches: 0. Per the germline V gene, CDR1 is DFQATT and CDR2 is SNEGSKA (reference sequence). DNA for the CDR3: TGCAGTGCCGGGGGGGGCACAGATACGCAGTATTTT. Translation: CSAGGGTDTQYF.

The chain employs TRBV6-6 and TRBJ1-1, with a possible D match to TRBD1 (5 bases). Trimming stripped 0 bases from V and 2 bases from J, with 10 bases between. The CDR3 spans 15 residues. CDR1 is MNHNY, CDR2 SVGAGI, per germline (reference sequence). The CDR3 reads CASSYSRGANTEAFF. CDR3 DNA sequence: TGTGCCAGCAGTTACTCGAGGGGAGCTAACACTGAAGCTTTCTTT.

This clonotype was detected a few times. CDR3 sequence (DNA): TGTGCCAGCACGGCCGGGACGGGCTATGGCTACACCTTC. The encoded protein is CASTAGTGYGYTF. The rearrangement links TRBV7-9 to TRBJ1-2; maybe TRBD1 (5 bases). The CDR3 extends over 13 amino acids. V was trimmed by 7 bases and J by 4 bases, leaving 13 bases between them. The germline V gene has CDR1 SEHNR and CDR2 FQNEAQ (reference sequence).

Concerning this clonotype: A read error may be the cause here, since a much bigger clone is one base away. J is TRBJ2-3 and V is TRBV19, with D maybe TRBD1 (6 bases). The CDR3 has 14 amino acids. Germline V lookup: CDR1 LNHDA, CDR2 SQIVND (reference sequence). The V gene lost 3 bases and the J gene lost 3 bases, with 10 bases spanning the gap. The chain's CDR3 is CASSIQGMTDTQYF. The CDR3 coding sequence is TGTGCCAGTAGTATTCAGGGGATGACAGATACGCAGTATTTT.

The chain is built from TRBV7-2 and TRBJ2-2; D not resolved. With 1 base removed from V and 7 bases from J, the gap between germline ends came to 7 bases. The CDR3 has 13 residues. Germline V gene data show CDR1 as SGHTA and CDR2 as FQGNSA. CDR3 sequence reads: CASSLGVFGELFF. The DNA of the CDR3 is TGTGCCAGCAGCTTAGGAGTGTTCGGGGAGCTGTTTTTT.

This clonotype was observed a handful of times. The rearrangement joins TRBV7-9 to TRBJ1-6; TRBD1 matches 8 bases. Germline V gives CDR1 SEHNR, CDR2 FQNEAQ (reference sequence). V shed 4 bases and J 10 bases; nucleotides not matched to a gene: 6. The CDR3 consists of 14 residues. CDR3 in DNA: TGTGCCAGCAGCTACCAGGGGGCCAGGTCACCCCTCCACTTT. Translating it yields CASSYQGARSPLHF.

The sample holds a few counts of this clonotype. CDR3 sequence (DNA): TGCGCCAGCAGCTTGGGAGAACAGGCTGGAAACACCATATATTTT. Residues: CASSLGEQAGNTIYF. The V and J genes are TRBV5-1 and TRBJ1-3, with D possibly matching TRBD1 (5 bases). Germline-derived CDR1 and CDR2 are SGHRS and YFSETQ. V lost 0 bases, J lost 2 bases, and 9 bases lay in between. The CDR3 loop spans 15 amino acids.

The rearrangement links TRBV5-1 to TRBJ2-1; TRBD2 is a possible D gene (5 bases). The CDR3 has 18 amino acids. Trimming cost V 6 bases and J 0 bases, with 22 bases left between them. From germline, CDR1 is SGHRS and CDR2 YFSETQ. CDR3 sequence reads: CASTRRLPIPNSYNEQFF. CDR3 DNA: TGCGCCAGCACCCGAAGACTACCCATCCCTAACTCCTACAATGAGCAGTTCTTC.

This chain links TRBV18 with TRBJ1-6; TRBD1 aligns across 8 bases. This CDR3 spans 16 amino acids. Germline-derived CDR1 and CDR2 are KGHSH and LQKENI. The J segment lost 6 bases and the V segment lost 4 bases, leaving 8 bases of the junction unmatched. The CDR3 bases are TGTGCCAGCTCACAGACAGGGGCCGCTTTTAATTCACCCCTCCACTTT. Translated: CASSQTGAAFNSPLHF.

The chain recombines TRBV13 with TRBJ2-3, with D perhaps TRBD2 (5 bases). Between the trimmed V and J ends, which lost 2 bases and 2 bases, there was a span of 11 bases. The CDR3 has 15 amino acids. CDR1 and CDR2 (germline): PRHDT, FYEKMQ (reference sequence). This CDR3 is CASSLFRGATDTQYF. The CDR3 DNA reads as TGTGCCAGCAGCTTATTCCGGGGAGCCACAGATACGCAGTATTTT.

This clonotype was detected many times. The chain employs TRBV14 and TRBJ2-1; D is uncertain. CDR1 SGHDN and CDR2 FVKESK come from the germline V gene. Trimming cost V 8 bases and J 6 bases, with 11 bases left between them. The CDR3 has 12 residues. Here the CDR3 DNA reads TGTGCCAGCCGCGGAAGGGTCAATGAGCAGTTCTTC. Amino acids: CASRGRVNEQFF. The complete variable domain, with remaining parts taken from reference TRBV14 and TRBJ2-1, reads EAGVTQFPSHSVIEKGQTVTLRCDPISGHDNLYWYRRVMGKEIKFLLHFVKESKQDESGMPNNRFLAERTGGTYSTLKVQPAELEDSGVYFCASRGRVNEQFFGPGTRLTVL.

The CDR3 nucleotides read TGCAGTGCTAGTAAGCAGGGGGCCCAGCCCCAGCATTTT. This codes for CSASKQGAQPQHF. This chain links TRBV20-1 with TRBJ1-5; 8 bases align to TRBD1. The CDR3 is made up of 13 amino acids. Germline V gene data show CDR1 as DFQATT and CDR2 as SNEGSKA (reference sequence). The junction had 5 bases not matched to a gene; V was cut back by 3 bases and J by 7 bases.

This clonotype was detected many times. V is TRBV6-5 and J is TRBJ2-1; TRBD1 matches 8 bases. CDR1 MNHEY and CDR2 SVGAGI come from the germline V gene. After removal of 5 bases from V and 7 bases from J, the junction contained 1 base not matched to a gene. The CDR3 has 12 amino acids. CDR3 DNA: TGTGCCAGCAGTCAGGGGGCAAATGAGCAGTTCTTC. Translated: CASSQGANEQFF.

At least ten counts were recorded for this clonotype. The CDR3 region has the DNA TGCGCCAGCAGCTTTACGGGGGCCCACACCGGGGAGCTGTTTTTT. Translated, it gives CASSFTGAHTGELFF. V and J are TRBV5-1 and TRBJ2-2; D assignment may be TRBD1 or TRBD2 (6 bases each). Trimming pared 2 bases from V and 3 bases from J, leaving 11 bases between. CDR1 is SGHRS and CDR2 is YFSETQ in the germline V gene. The CDR3 totals 15 residues.

This clonotype was counted only a few times. V is TRBV18 and J is TRBJ2-1; 9 bases align to TRBD1. The germline V gene has CDR1 KGHSH and CDR2 LQKENI. This CDR3 spans 14 amino acids. V lost 6 bases to trimming and J lost 5 bases; unmatched junction nucleotides: 5. The CDR3 DNA sequence: TGTGCCAGCTCGCCCTGGACAGGGGACAATGAGCAGTTCTTC. It codes for CASSPWTGDNEQFF.

V gene TRBV20-1 combines with J gene TRBJ2-1, with D perhaps assigned TRBD1 or TRBD2 (7 bases each). The CDR3 totals 15 residues. The V and J ends lost 5 bases and 6 bases respectively, with 20 bases between them. Per germline, CDR1 DFQATT and CDR2 SNEGSKA (reference sequence). CDR3 residues: CSAAETGRVTNEQFF. The CDR3 nucleotides read TGCAGTGCTGCCGAGACAGGGAGGGTTACCAATGAGCAGTTCTTC.

The chain has TRBV10-3 and TRBJ2-7; weak D call: TRBD2 (5 bases). Germline V gene lookup returns CDR1 ENHRY and CDR2 SYGVKD. This CDR3 contains 12 residues. V lost 5 bases, J lost 1 base, and 6 bases lay in between. DNA of the CDR3: TGTGCCATCAGTCCGGGATCCTACGAGCAGTACGTC. This sequence encodes CAISPGSYEQYV.

This clonotype was recorded many times. The genes are TRBV19 and TRBJ1-1; 7 nucleotides agree with TRBD1. The length of the CDR3 is 15 residues. The V and J ends lost 7 bases and 1 base, in that order; junction bases with no gene match: 9. Germline values: CDR1 LNHDA, CDR2 SQIVND (reference sequence). CDR3 sequence (DNA): TGTGCCAGTAACTCGCGGGACAGAGGGAACACTGAAGCTTTCTTT. This encodes CASNSRDRGNTEAFF.

V is TRBV20-1 and J is TRBJ2-1, with unresolved D. CDR3 length equals 13 residues. V was cut by 6 bases and J by 2 bases, with 11 bases left in between. Germline assignment: CDR1 DFQATT and CDR2 SNEGSKA (reference sequence). This chain's CDR3 is CSATPATYNEQFF. The CDR3 DNA follows: TGCAGTGCCACCCCGGCGACCTACAATGAGCAGTTCTTC.

The table lists this clonotype with a few counts. The rearrangement links TRBV12-3 or TRBV12-4 to TRBJ1-5, with 8 bases fitting TRBD1. V was clipped by 6 bases and J by 3 bases; unmatched bases: 10. The CDR3 sequence is 16 residues long. The CDR3 nucleotides read TGTGCCAGCAGATCCTCCGGGACAGGCCTCAATCAGCCCCAGCATTTT. Translation gives CASRSSGTGLNQPQHF.

This clonotype came up a few times. The rearrangement links TRBV20-1 to TRBJ2-3; possibly TRBD2 for D (5 bases). CDR3 length equals 15 residues. Trimming stripped 1 base from V and 6 bases from J, with 17 bases between. The V gene's germline CDR1 is DFQATT and CDR2 SNEGSKA (reference sequence). The CDR3 region is CSARVPSSPGDTQYF. CDR3 nucleotide sequence: TGCAGTGCTAGAGTTCCCTCGAGCCCGGGGGATACGCAGTATTTT.

This clonotype has only a few counts. The CDR3 region is CSARSPGGSQPQHF. The CDR3 region has the DNA TGCAGTGCTAGAAGTCCTGGCGGGAGTCAGCCCCAGCATTTT. The rearrangement uses TRBV20-1 and TRBJ1-5; D gene uncertain. The germline CDR1 and CDR2 sequences are DFQATT and SNEGSKA (reference sequence). Trimming removed 2 bases from V and 6 bases from J, with 14 bases in between. The CDR3 is 14 residues long.

The gene calls are TRBV5-5 and TRBJ2-5; a weak D match, TRBD1 (6 bases). The germline V gene encodes CDR1 SGHKS and CDR2 YYEKEE (reference sequence). This CDR3 region has 15 residues. Trimming shortened V by 1 base and J by 4 bases, and 14 bases separated the two germline ends. The CDR3 region is CASSLFQGQPETQYF. CDR3 in DNA: TGTGCCAGCAGCTTGTTCCAGGGACAACCAGAGACCCAGTACTTC. Variable domain in full (rest from reference TRBV5-5 and TRBJ2-5): DAGVTQSPTHLIKTRGQQVTLRCSPISGHKSVSWYQQVLGQGPQFIFQYYEKEERGRGNFPDRFSARQFPNYSSELNVNALLLGDSALYLCASSLFQGQPETQYFGPGTRLLVL.

This clonotype appeared a few times. The chain uses TRBV4-1 and TRBJ1-3, with a weak D call TRBD1 (6 bases). CDR3 length equals 19 residues. In germline, CDR1 is MGHRA, CDR2 YSYEKL. The V end lost 0 bases, the J end lost 2 bases, and 20 bases lay between the germline ends. CDR3 residues: CASSQDPGAVLLAGNTIYF. The CDR3 DNA follows: TGCGCCAGCAGCCAAGATCCGGGGGCCGTCCTTCTCGCTGGAAACACCATATATTTT.

As DNA, the CDR3 is TGTGCCAGCAGCAACTGGGGCGAGCAGTACTTC. Translating gives CASSNWGEQYF. V and J are TRBV6-2 or TRBV6-3 and TRBJ2-7; D is unresolved. Germline CDR1 is MNHEY and CDR2 is SVGEGT. Trimming took off 6 bases at V and 6 bases at J, with 9 bases between the two ends. CDR3 length equals 11 residues.

The sample holds a few counts of this clonotype. The chain carries TRBV20-1 and TRBJ2-3, with D uncertain. Germline V gives CDR1 DFQATT, CDR2 SNEGSKA (reference sequence). The CDR3 is 12 residues long. V lost 2 bases and J lost 9, with 12 bases in between. CDR3: CSARRPQGTQYF. Here the CDR3 DNA reads TGCAGTGCTAGACGACCACAAGGGACGCAGTATTTT.